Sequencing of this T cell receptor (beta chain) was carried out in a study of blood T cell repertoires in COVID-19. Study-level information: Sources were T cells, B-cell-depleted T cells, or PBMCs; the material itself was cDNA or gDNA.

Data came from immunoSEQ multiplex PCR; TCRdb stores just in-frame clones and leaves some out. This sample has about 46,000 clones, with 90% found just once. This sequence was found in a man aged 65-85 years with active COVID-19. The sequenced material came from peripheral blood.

CDR3 protein: CASSYSGTGSEKLFF. The CDR3 DNA is TGTGCCAGCAGTTATTCCGGGACAGGGAGTGAAAAACTGTTTTTT. This chain uses TRBV6-6 with TRBJ1-4; the match to TRBD1 covers 9 bases. The germline CDR1 and CDR2 sequences are MNHNY and SVGAGI (reference sequence). Trimming at V came to 3 bases and at J to 7 bases, leaving 6 bases not matched to a gene. There are 15 residues in the CDR3.